The 28 T cell receptor beta chains below all came from one sample that was sequenced in a study of lymphopenia after photon versus proton radiotherapy. The repertoire was sequenced with immunoSEQ multiplex PCR; TCRdb's copy has only in-frame clones and lacks some. The table records under 75,000 clones, about nine tenths of them present only once. The input for sequencing was peripheral blood, taken from a patient treated with photon-based radiotherapy. The origin of the receptors is a woman aged 40 to 49 with cholangiocarcinoma.

The chain combines TRBV9 with TRBJ1-1, with a possible D match to TRBD1 (5 bases). CDR1 is SGDLS, CDR2 YYNGEE, per germline. Trimming cost V 3 bases and J 5 bases, with 14 bases left between them. This CDR3 is 14 amino acids long. This chain's CDR3 is CASSARDFGTEAFF. CDR3 coding DNA: TGTGCCAGCAGCGCCCGGGACTTCGGGACTGAAGCTTTCTTT.

The chain recombines TRBV6-6 with TRBJ2-2, with a tentative D call TRBD2 (6 bases). The germline V gene encodes CDR1 MNHNY and CDR2 SVGAGI (reference sequence). Trimming shortened V by 6 bases and J by 3 bases, and 14 bases separated the two germline ends. The CDR3 is 15 amino acids. In nucleotides, the CDR3 is TGTGCCAGCAGCCTCGGCGGGGCGGACACCGGGGAGCTGTTTTTT. The encoded protein is CASSLGGADTGELFF.

This chain links TRBV5-1 with TRBJ2-5; D perhaps matches TRBD2 (6 bases). V was shortened by 7 bases and J by 5 bases, with 21 bases between the two germline ends. This CDR3 has 15 residues. Germline assignment: CDR1 SGHRS and CDR2 YFSETQ. CDR3 nucleotide sequence: TGCGCCAGCGCCCGGGACTCCAACCCGCAGGAGACCCAGTACTTC. Residues: CASARDSNPQETQYF.

The chain employs TRBV5-8 and TRBJ1-4; D gene uncertain. There are 15 residues in the CDR3. Trimming pared 2 bases from V and 2 bases from J, leaving 10 bases between. In germline, CDR1 is SGHTS, CDR2 YDEGEE. This chain's CDR3 is CASSLSRTTNEKLFF. In DNA form, the CDR3 reads TGTGCCAGCAGCTTAAGCCGCACTACTAATGAAAAACTGTTTTTT.

The V call is TRBV5-1, the J call TRBJ2-1; the match to TRBD1 covers 11 bases. Germline V gene data show CDR1 as SGHRS and CDR2 as YFSETQ. This CDR3 contains 14 residues. V was pared by 9 bases and J by 4 bases, with 6 bases of the junction left unmatched. The CDR3 loop reads CATSGTGGYNEQFF. For the CDR3, the DNA is TGCGCCACCTCCGGGACAGGGGGATACAATGAGCAGTTCTTC.

J is TRBJ1-1 and V is TRBV6-1, with 7 nucleotides matching TRBD1. Germline loops: CDR1 MNHNS, CDR2 SASEGT. The CDR3 is 15 amino acids. The trim removed 6 bases at V and 4 bases at J, leaving 11 bases unmatched. The CDR3 nucleotides are TGTGCCAGCAGGGCAGGGGGGATTGGGTCCACTGAAGCTTTCTTT. Protein sequence: CASRAGGIGSTEAFF.

This clone was seen once. The chain couples TRBV28 to TRBJ1-2; D is ambiguous. Trimming left V 10 bases short and J 5 bases short, with 23 bases between. CDR3 size: 15 residues. Germline-derived CDR1 and CDR2 are MDHEN and SYDVKM. The CDR3 is CATSLPLAIQYGYTF. The CDR3 DNA follows: TGTGCCACATCTCTGCCACTGGCGATCCAATATGGCTACACCTTC.

The genes are TRBV19 and TRBJ2-2; D perhaps matches TRBD2 (5 bases). CDR1 LNHDA and CDR2 SQIVND come from the germline V gene (reference sequence). V lost 5 bases and J lost 2, with 12 bases in between. The length of the CDR3 is 15 residues. The CDR3 reads CASSGRAVNTGELFF. CDR3 DNA sequence: TGTGCCAGTAGTGGTCGAGCGGTAAACACCGGGGAGCTGTTTTTT.

The chain uses TRBV20-1 and TRBJ1-4; no reliable D call. V lost 5 bases, J lost 4 bases, and 2 bases lay in between. CDR3 length: 10 residues. Germline assignment: CDR1 DFQATT and CDR2 SNEGSKA (reference sequence). The CDR3 region is CSAYNEKLFF. The CDR3, as DNA: TGCAGTGCTTATAATGAAAAACTGTTTTTT.

The chain is built from TRBV6-5 and TRBJ1-2; D gene unclear. The CDR3 runs 15 residues. CDR1 and CDR2 from the germline V gene are MNHEY and SVGAGI. V was cut by 6 bases and J by 6 bases, with 20 bases left in between. The CDR3 is CASRGRLGGIDGYTF. As DNA, the CDR3 is TGTGCCAGCAGGGGTCGCCTGGGTGGAATTGATGGCTACACCTTC.

J is TRBJ2-7 and V is TRBV5-4, with D perhaps matching TRBD1 or TRBD2 (5 bases each). V was shortened by 4 bases and J by 2 bases, with 13 bases between the two germline ends. The CDR3 totals 14 residues. Germline V gives CDR1 SGHNT, CDR2 YYREEE (reference sequence). CDR3 coding DNA: TGTGCCAGCAGCAAGGGACCCGGGGCCTACGAGCAGTACTTC. Translation gives CASSKGPGAYEQYF.

This clone showed up just once. The V call is TRBV5-1, the J call TRBJ1-1; 10 bases are shared with TRBD1. The ends lost 0 bases at V and 0 bases at J; junction bases unmatched: 2. The CDR3 spans 16 residues. CDR1 SGHRS and CDR2 YFSETQ come from the germline V gene. The CDR3 coding sequence is TGCGCCAGCAGCTTGGCGGGACAGGGGCTGAACACTGAAGCTTTCTTT. Translation: CASSLAGQGLNTEAFF. The full variable domain, with the rest looked up from reference TRBV5-1 and TRBJ1-1, is KAGVTQTPRYLIKTRGQQVTLSCSPISGHRSVSWYQQTPGQGLQFLFEYFSETQRNKGNFPGRFSGRQFSNSRSEMNVSTLELGDSALYLCASSLAGQGLNTEAFFGQGTRLTVV.

The rearrangement joins TRBV11-2 to TRBJ1-1; no definite D call. V gave up 6 bases and J gave up 4 bases, with 18 bases separating them. Germline CDR1 and CDR2: SGHAT and FQNNGV. This CDR3 has 15 amino acids. The CDR3 sequence is CASSPAGEAGTEAFF. CDR3 sequence (DNA): TGTGCCAGCAGTCCCGCCGGGGAGGCGGGCACTGAAGCTTTCTTT.

This chain connects TRBV7-9 to TRBJ2-5; 7 positions match TRBD1. This CDR3 is 12 amino acids long. Germline CDR1 reads SEHNR; CDR2 reads FQNEAQ (reference sequence). V shed 8 bases and J 7 bases; nucleotides not matched to a gene: 7. The CDR3, as DNA: TGTGCCAGCGGGCGAGGGGGCGGGACCCAGTACTTC. Encoded protein: CASGRGGGTQYF.

The chain employs TRBV5-6 and TRBJ2-7, with TRBD1 as a possible D gene (5 bases). The CDR3 is 16 amino acids. Germline V gene lookup returns CDR1 SGHDT and CDR2 YYEEEE. V was clipped by 5 bases and J by 0 bases, with 18 bases between them. The CDR3 here is CASSLQGERSSYEQYF. CDR3 in DNA: TGTGCCAGCAGTCTTCAAGGGGAACGGTCCTCCTACGAGCAGTACTTC.

This chain joins TRBV5-1 and TRBJ2-7, with 7 bases fitting TRBD1. The CDR3 has 14 residues. Germline CDR1 is SGHRS and CDR2 is YFSETQ. J was trimmed by 3 bases and V by 3 bases; bases with no gene match: 6. The CDR3 coding sequence is TGCGCCAGCAGCTCAACGGGACAGATCTACGAGCAGTACTTC. It translates to CASSSTGQIYEQYF.

The CDR3 spells CASRRGGSNEQFF. CDR3 bases: TGTGCCAGCAGGAGAGGTGGCTCGAATGAGCAGTTCTTC. The V call is TRBV9, the J call TRBJ2-1; D gene ambiguous. This CDR3 is 13 amino acids long. The V gene lost 5 bases and the J gene lost 7 bases, with 13 bases spanning the gap. Germline V gene sequence: CDR1 SGDLS, CDR2 YYNGEE. Filled out from reference TRBV9 and TRBJ2-1, the complete variable domain reads DSGVTQTPKHLITATGQRVTLRCSPRSGDLSVYWYQQSLDQGLQFLIQYYNGEERAKGNILERFSAQQFPDLHSELNLSSLELGDSALYFCASRRGGSNEQFFGPGTRLTVL.

The rearrangement joins TRBV10-3 to TRBJ2-2; 7 bases match TRBD2. CDR1 is ENHRY and CDR2 is SYGVKD in the germline V gene. CDR3 size: 15 residues. V was pared by 4 bases and J by 6 bases, with 8 bases of the junction left unmatched. This CDR3 is CAISGGDLAAGELFF. CDR3 bases: TGTGCCATCAGTGGAGGAGACCTAGCGGCCGGGGAGCTGTTTTTT.

This sequence joins TRBV6-6 and TRBJ1-6, with no clear D. Germline V gives CDR1 MNHNY, CDR2 SVGAGI (reference sequence). V was cut by 6 bases and J by 0 bases, with 6 bases left in between. The CDR3 spans 14 residues. The DNA for the CDR3 is TGTGCCAGCAGCGGGAGCTCCTATAATTCACCCCTCCACTTT. This gives the protein CASSGSSYNSPLHF.

The chain joins TRBV9 to TRBJ2-6; perhaps TRBD1 as D (6 bases). Germline V lookup: CDR1 SGDLS, CDR2 YYNGEE. The V and J ends lost 1 base and 0 bases respectively, with 17 bases between them. The CDR3 is 19 amino acids. CDR3 sequence reads: CASSVITPGAFSGANVLTF. The DNA of the CDR3 is TGTGCCAGCAGCGTAATTACACCAGGGGCCTTCTCTGGGGCCAACGTCCTGACTTTC.

This chain joins TRBV7-2 and TRBJ2-7, with TRBD2 identical over 10 bases. This CDR3 is built from 18 residues. V shed 1 base, J shed 5 bases, and the junction held 14 bases outside the gene matches. CDR1 and CDR2 from the germline V gene are SGHTA and FQGNSA. The CDR3 DNA sequence: TGTGCCAGCAGCTTAGGACGGGCTAGCGGGAGCGCGGGAAACGAGCAGTACTTC. Translated: CASSLGRASGSAGNEQYF.

This chain uses TRBV5-8 with TRBJ1-5; TRBD1 might be the D (6 bases). The V end was cut by 0 bases, the J end by 6 bases, with 13 bases between. The CDR3 length is 15 residues. Germline V lookup: CDR1 SGHTS, CDR2 YDEGEE. CDR3 in DNA: TGTGCCAGCAGCTTGGTTGACAGGCCTCGTCAGCCCCAGCATTTT. Its translation: CASSLVDRPRQPQHF.

This rearrangement joins TRBV9 to TRBJ2-5; 8 bases align to TRBD1. CDR1 is SGDLS and CDR2 is YYNGEE in the germline V gene. V was clipped by 4 bases and J by 5 bases; unmatched bases: 10. The CDR3 sequence is 15 residues long. DNA of the CDR3: TGTGCCAGCAGCCAAGGACAGGGACGGGAGGAGACCCAGTACTTC. This sequence encodes CASSQGQGREETQYF.

Comments on this clone: A read error may account for a junction end that differs from germline. The chain uses TRBV7-7 and TRBJ2-1; tentatively, D is TRBD2 (6 bases). CDR1 and CDR2 (germline): SSHAT, FNYEAQ (reference sequence). The CDR3 runs to 13 residues. The CDR3 sequence: CASSLGLYNEQFF. The CDR3 coding sequence is TGTGCTAGCAGCTTGGGACTGTACAATGAGCAGTTCTTC.

The chain has TRBV19 and TRBJ1-2; D is possibly TRBD1 (5 bases). Germline assignment: CDR1 LNHDA and CDR2 SQIVND (reference sequence). Trimming removed 4 bases from V and 8 bases from J, with 14 bases in between. The CDR3 runs to 13 residues. CDR3 in DNA: TGTGCCAGTAGTAAGTCCGGGACGGAGGGCTACACCTTC. This gives the protein CASSKSGTEGYTF. Variable domain in full (rest from reference TRBV19 and TRBJ1-2): DGGITQSPKYLFRKEGQNVTLSCEQNLNHDAMYWYRQDPGQGLRLIYYSQIVNDFQKGDIAEGYSVSREKKESFPLTVTSAQKNPTAFYLCASSKSGTEGYTFGSGTRLTVV.

There are a few counts of this clone. The chain carries TRBV9 and TRBJ1-5, with D possibly being TRBD1 (5 bases). CDR3 length: 13 amino acids. CDR1 and CDR2 (germline): SGDLS, YYNGEE. The V and J ends lost 0 bases and 7 bases respectively, with 8 bases between them. This CDR3 reads CASSVVGGQPQHF. CDR3 sequence (DNA): TGTGCCAGCAGCGTAGTTGGGGGACAGCCCCAGCATTTT.

The chain employs TRBV6-6 and TRBJ2-1; no clear D gene. The CDR3 is 11 residues long. Between the trimmed V and J ends, which lost 0 bases and 16 bases, there was a span of 10 bases. Germline V gene data show CDR1 as MNHNY and CDR2 as SVGAGI (reference sequence). CDR3: CASSYSEIHFF. Written as DNA, the CDR3 is TGTGCCAGCAGTTACTCGGAAATACATTTCTTC.

The chain has TRBV4-1 and TRBJ1-2, with no clear D. From germline, CDR1 is MGHRA and CDR2 YSYEKL. The V end was cut by 4 bases, the J end by 8 bases, with 17 bases between. There are 14 residues in the CDR3. CDR3 protein: CASSPPTGSGGYTF. CDR3 nucleotide sequence: TGCGCCAGCAGCCCCCCCACGGGGAGTGGGGGCTACACCTTC.